Listed below are T cell receptor beta chains from one sample, sequenced in a study of cytomegalovirus exposure and HLA in healthy donors. Using immunoSEQ multiplex PCR, the repertoire was profiled, and TCRdb retains in-frame clones only, with some absent. The sample lists about 83,000 clones, 70% to 75% occurring once. The sequenced material came from PBMCs. These receptors were obtained from a man aged 55 to 70 in good health and CMV-seronegative. Each CDR3 is given with its conserved first and last residue. D genes are given only for firm matches. A row's size may be missing; if present it is once, few, many or a size class.

>TRBV10-3|TRBJ2-3|NA|NA
CAISAMGLGTDTQYF
TGTGCCATCAGTGCCATGGGGCTGGGCACAGATACGCAGTATTTT
>TRBV6-5|TRBJ2-3|NA|TRBD1
CASSYFGQGADTQYF
TGTGCCAGCAGTTACTTCGGACAGGGGGCCGATACGCAGTATTTT
>TRBV6-6|TRBJ1-1|NA|NA
CASSYSGKNTEAFF
TGTGCCAGCAGTTACTCGGGCAAGAACACTGAAGCTTTCTTT
>TRBV7-2|TRBJ1-2|NA|NA
CASSLAASHYGYTF
TGTGCCAGCAGCTTAGCAGCGTCACACTATGGCTACACCTTC
>TRBV9|TRBJ2-7|NA|NA
CASSGQETYEQYF
TGTGCCAGCAGCGGACAGGAGACCTACGAGCAGTACTTC
>TRBV5-1|TRBJ1-5|NA|TRBD1
CASSLGTGDNQPQHF
TGCGCCAGCAGCTTGGGGACAGGGGACAATCAGCCCCAGCATTTT
>TRBV7-9|TRBJ1-5|NA|TRBD1
CASSSGQGSRQPQHF
TGTGCCAGCAGCTCCGGACAGGGGTCGAGGCAGCCCCAGCATTTT
>TRBV5-4|TRBJ1-1|few|NA
CASSQVAGTLNTEAFF
TGTGCCAGCAGCCAAGTTGCGGGTACCCTGAACACTGAAGCTTTCTTT
>TRBV6-6|TRBJ2-5|NA|TRBD2
CASSARLAGGRETQYF
TGTGCCAGCAGTGCCAGACTAGCGGGGGGAAGAGAGACCCAGTACTTC
>TRBV10-3|TRBJ1-1|few|TRBD1
CAIKGTGMNTEAFF
TGTGCCATCAAAGGGACAGGCATGAACACTGAAGCTTTCTTT
>TRBV5-4|TRBJ2-1|NA|TRBD2
CASSSSGGQRIYNEQFF
TGTGCCAGCAGCTCGAGCGGGGGGCAACGGATTTACAATGAGCAGTTCTTC
>TRBV9|TRBJ2-3|once|NA
CASTLGGRTDTQYF
TGTGCCAGCACCCTGGGGGGACGCACAGATACGCAGTATTTT
>TRBV11-2|TRBJ2-5|NA|TRBD2
CASRVTSGGRETQYF
TGTGCCAGCAGAGTTACTAGCGGGGGGCGCGAGACCCAGTACTTC
>TRBV30|TRBJ2-7|once|NA
CAWSLDTLYEQYF
TGTGCCTGGAGCCTGGACACCTTATACGAGCAGTACTTC
>TRBV6-5|TRBJ2-2|NA|NA
CASSYSGGNTGELFF
TGTGCCAGCAGTTACTCGGGGGGTAACACCGGGGAGCTGTTTTTT
>TRBV5-1|TRBJ2-7|few|NA
CASSPDGGELQYF
TGCGCCAGCAGCCCCGATGGAGGGGAGCTACAGTACTTC
>TRBV5-1|TRBJ2-3|NA|TRBD2
CASSLGSGGSDTQYF
TGCGCCAGCAGCTTGGGTAGCGGGGGCTCAGATACGCAGTATTTT
>TRBV4-1|TRBJ1-1|few|NA
CASSHLGGPNTEAFF
TGCGCCAGCAGCCACCTGGGGGGGCCGAACACTGAAGCTTTCTTT
>TRBV4-1|TRBJ2-3|NA|TRBD2
CASSQGFRAGTDTQYF
TGCGCCAGCAGCCAAGGGTTCCGAGCGGGGACAGATACGCAGTATTTT
>TRBV5-1|TRBJ2-3|NA|NA
CASNLGGQPNTDTQYF
TGCGCCAGCAACTTGGGGGGACAGCCTAACACAGATACGCAGTATTTT
>TRBV2|TRBJ1-2|NA|NA
CASSEANSYYGYTF
TGTGCCAGCAGTGAAGCGAACAGCTACTATGGCTACACCTTC
>TRBV7-8|TRBJ2-5|NA|NA
CASSFVYSPVETQYF
TGTGCCAGCAGCTTCGTCTACTCCCCGGTCGAGACCCAGTACTTC
>TRBV11-3|TRBJ2-3|once|TRBD2
CASSTASGGAGADTQYF
TGTGCCAGCTCTACCGCTAGCGGGGGGGCCGGGGCAGATACGCAGTATTTT
>TRBV7-2|TRBJ2-1|NA|NA
CASIRTWGSYNEQFF
TGTGCCAGCATCCGGACTTGGGGCTCCTACAATGAGCAGTTCTTC
>TRBV7-9|TRBJ2-7|NA|NA
CASSLGPGAPEQYF
TGTGCCAGCAGCTTGGGCCCAGGGGCTCCCGAGCAGTACTTC
>TRBV7-9|TRBJ1-6|NA|NA
CASSYPKGERESPLHF
TGTGCCAGCAGCTACCCCAAGGGGGAGAGGGAGTCACCCCTCCACTTT
>TRBV7-9|TRBJ1-6|NA|NA
CASSLSRSPLHF
TGTGCCAGCAGCTTAAGTCGGTCACCCCTCCACTTT
>TRBV28|TRBJ1-5|NA|NA
CASSPNRRGSPQHF
TGTGCCAGCAGTCCCAACAGGAGGGGTTCGCCCCAGCATTTT
>TRBV6-6|TRBJ2-4|once|NA
CASSYSNRADIQYF
TGTGCCAGCAGTTACTCGAACAGGGCGGACATTCAGTACTTC
>TRBV29-1|TRBJ2-1|NA|TRBD2
CSAGVAGGQRNEQFF
TGCAGCGCTGGGGTCGCGGGGGGGCAGAGGAATGAGCAGTTCTTC
>TRBV10-3|TRBJ1-2|once|NA
CAISDRQHYGYTF
TGTGCCATCAGTGACCGACAGCACTATGGCTACACCTTC
>TRBV10-3|TRBJ1-1|NA|NA
CAARQGTNTEAFF
TGTGCCGCCCGCCAGGGGACGAACACTGAAGCTTTCTTT
>TRBV7-3|TRBJ2-1|NA|TRBD1
CASSQQTGGDEQFF
TGTGCCAGCAGCCAGCAAACAGGGGGCGATGAGCAGTTCTTC
>TRBV14|TRBJ1-6|NA|NA
CASSLLSRAASPLHF
TGTGCCAGCAGCCTGCTGAGCAGGGCCGCTTCACCCCTCCACTTT
>TRBV7-9|TRBJ2-2|NA|TRBD2
CASSLVVSGSSNTGELFF
TGTGCCAGCAGCTTAGTTGTTAGCGGGAGTTCGAACACCGGGGAGCTGTTTTTT
>TRBV7-2|TRBJ1-1|NA|NA
CASSPYLRGEAFF
TGTGCCAGCAGCCCATACCTCAGGGGTGAAGCTTTCTTT
>TRBV6-5|TRBJ2-1|few|NA
CASSYSLQGGGEQFF
TGTGCCAGCAGTTACTCACTACAGGGGGGGGGTGAGCAGTTCTTC
>TRBV4-1|TRBJ2-3|NA|TRBD2
CASSPVLAGGTDTQYF
TGCGCCAGCAGCCCGGTACTAGCGGGGGGCACAGATACGCAGTATTTT
>TRBV5-6|TRBJ2-1|once|NA
CASSLIFRANEQFF
TGTGCCAGCAGCTTGATTTTCAGGGCCAATGAGCAGTTCTTC
>TRBV7-9|TRBJ1-2|NA|TRBD1
CSSNLDTGGRGYGYTF
TGTTCCAGCAACCTCGACACAGGGGGCCGCGGCTATGGCTACACCTTC
>TRBV25-1|TRBJ2-5|once|TRBD2
CASSEPGGGKETQYF
TGTGCCAGCAGTGAACCCGGCGGGGGGAAAGAGACCCAGTACTTC
>TRBV18|TRBJ2-5|NA|NA
CASSPEQKETQYF
TGTGCCAGCTCACCAGAACAGAAAGAGACCCAGTACTTC
>TRBV9|TRBJ2-7|NA|TRBD1
CASSGRDRGYYEQYF
TGTGCCAGCAGCGGCCGGGACAGGGGTTACTACGAGCAGTACTTC
>TRBV7-3|TRBJ1-1|NA|NA
CASSLRQSTEAFF
TGTGCCAGCAGCCTAAGACAGTCCACTGAAGCTTTCTTT
>TRBV6-5|TRBJ1-3|few|NA
CASRLGQEGDTIYF
TGTGCCAGCAGACTCGGCCAGGAAGGGGACACCATATATTTT
>TRBV18|TRBJ2-3|NA|TRBD2
CASSLQRGASTDTQYF
TGTGCCAGCTCCCTACAGCGGGGGGCGTCCACAGATACGCAGTATTTT
>TRBV18|TRBJ1-5|few|TRBD1
CASSRTGGGYGNQPQHF
TGTGCCAGCTCGCGCACAGGGGGCGGTTATGGCAATCAGCCCCAGCATTTT
>TRBV7-8|TRBJ2-5|NA|TRBD2
CASSFSGGAFPQETQYF
TGTGCCAGCAGCTTTAGCGGGGGGGCCTTCCCCCAAGAGACCCAGTACTTC
>TRBV4-2|TRBJ2-1|NA|TRBD2
CASSRSGARNEQFF
TGTGCCAGCAGCCGCAGCGGGGCCCGGAATGAGCAGTTCTTC
>TRBV2|TRBJ2-1|NA|NA
CASAELGGSYNEQFF
TGTGCCAGCGCTGAGCTGGGGGGATCCTACAATGAGCAGTTCTTC
>TRBV19|TRBJ2-3|NA|TRBD1
CASTDRGRLDTQYF
TGTGCCAGCACGGACAGGGGGCGGCTAGATACGCAGTATTTT
>TRBV25-1|TRBJ1-4|NA|TRBD1
CASSDRGTGYEKLFF
TGTGCCAGCAGTGATCGAGGGACAGGGTATGAAAAACTGTTTTTT
>TRBV6-4|TRBJ2-3|NA|TRBD2
CATRARGAGGPGDTQYF
TGTGCCACCCGGGCCCGGGGAGCGGGGGGGCCAGGAGATACGCAGTATTTT
>TRBV16|TRBJ2-1|once|TRBD2
CASSTERGAGYEQFF
TGTGCCAGCAGTACCGAGCGGGGGGCCGGGTATGAGCAGTTCTTC
>TRBV4-2|TRBJ2-7|many|TRBD2
CASSQRTSGDSYEQYF
TGTGCCAGCAGCCAAAGGACTAGCGGGGATTCCTACGAGCAGTACTTC
>TRBV7-6|TRBJ2-5|NA|NA
CASSLGAETQYF
TGTGCCAGCAGCTTAGGAGCGGAGACCCAGTACTTC
>TRBV9|TRBJ2-3|NA|NA
CASSPRLGTDTQYF
TGTGCCAGCAGCCCCAGACTGGGCACAGATACGCAGTATTTT
>TRBV5-1|TRBJ2-1|NA|NA
CASSFVRGEQFF
TGCGCCAGCAGCTTCGTGCGGGGTGAGCAGTTCTTC
>TRBV19|TRBJ2-2|once|NA
CASSIPGVGTGELFF
TGTGCCAGTAGTATCCCAGGGGTCGGCACCGGGGAGCTGTTTTTT